This passage covers 8 T cell receptor beta chains from one sample sequenced in a study of T-cell memory formation after mild COVID-19. One entry per CDR3 protein, called by TCRdb with MiXCR from the 5' RACE reads. In the table there are roughly 560,000 distinct CDR3 sequences, over 20% of which are singletons. Sequences were obtained from PBMCs or a T cell subset sorted from them (not recorded which). Receptors originate from an adult woman who had mild COVID-19 (a few samples of this study predate the infection). Cell type and time point are not known.

This clonotype was detected ten times or more. J is TRBJ1-1 and V is TRBV13; the match to TRBD1 covers 10 bases. CDR1 and CDR2 from the germline V gene are PRHDT and FYEKMQ (reference sequence). CDR3 length: 15 amino acids. With V trimmed by 4 bases and J by 3 bases, 5 bases remained unmatched. The CDR3 protein is CASSSTGTGDTEAFF. The CDR3 region has the DNA TGTGCCAGCAGCTCGACCGGGACAGGGGACACTGAAGCTTTCTTT.

This clonotype was recorded many times. The chain uses TRBV5-1 and TRBJ2-5; the D gene is possibly TRBD2 (5 bases). Germline CDR1 and CDR2: SGHRS and YFSETQ. The CDR3 has 13 amino acids. Trimming shortened V by 4 bases and J by 5 bases, and 12 bases separated the two germline ends. CDR3 nucleotides: TGCGCCAGCAGCCCGGGATGGCAGGAGACCCAGTACTTC. Residues: CASSPGWQETQYF.

The CDR3 reads CASSPTFLAGGPGGWDTQYF. The DNA of the CDR3 is TGTGCCAGCAGCCCCACCTTCCTAGCGGGGGGGCCTGGTGGTTGGGATACGCAGTATTTT. The chain uses TRBV3-1 and TRBJ2-3; 12 bases line up with TRBD2. Germline V gene lookup returns CDR1 LGHDT and CDR2 YNNKEL (reference sequence). The length of the CDR3 is 20 residues. After removal of 4 bases from V and 6 bases from J, the junction contained 20 bases not matched to a gene.

The chain links TRBV13 to TRBJ2-2, with 8 nucleotides matching TRBD1. From germline, CDR1 is PRHDT and CDR2 FYEKMQ (reference sequence). After removal of 5 bases from V and 0 bases from J, the junction contained 5 bases not matched to a gene. This CDR3 region has 16 residues. CDR3 in DNA: TGTGCCAGCAGCCTACTACAGGGGGCGAACACCGGGGAGCTGTTTTTT. Protein: CASSLLQGANTGELFF.

The table lists this clonotype with a few counts. The chain links TRBV7-9 to TRBJ2-3; 8 bases map to TRBD1. Trimming at V came to 3 bases and at J to 3 bases, leaving 5 bases not matched to a gene. From germline, CDR1 is SEHNR and CDR2 FQNEAQ (reference sequence). The CDR3 contains 15 residues. The CDR3 sequence is CASSFSTGETDTQYF. CDR3 nucleotide sequence: TGTGCCAGCAGCTTTTCGACAGGGGAGACAGATACGCAGTATTTT.

The chain is built from TRBV12-3 or TRBV12-4 and TRBJ1-4; 7 bases are a match to TRBD1. Trimming cost V 6 bases and J 7 bases; bases outside gene matches: 8. CDR3 length: 14 residues. In nucleotides, the CDR3 is TGTGCCAGCAGCCTTAGGACAGGTTCTGAAAAACTGTTTTTT. It specifies CASSLRTGSEKLFF.

The gene calls are TRBV6-5 and TRBJ2-1, with 13 bases fitting TRBD2. This CDR3 comprises 14 residues. The J segment lost 13 bases and the V segment lost 2 bases, leaving 5 bases of the junction unmatched. Germline loops: CDR1 MNHEY, CDR2 SVGAGI. CDR3 amino acids: CASSYPGLAGTQFF. Here the CDR3 DNA reads TGTGCCAGCAGTTACCCGGGACTAGCGGGAACACAGTTCTTC.

V and J are TRBV24-1 and TRBJ1-5; the match to TRBD1 covers 12 bases. The CDR3 extends over 15 amino acids. Germline V lookup: CDR1 KGHDR, CDR2 SFDVKD. V was pared by 3 bases and J by 11 bases, with 7 bases of the junction left unmatched. As DNA, the CDR3 is TGTGCCACCAGTGATCCCGGGACAGGGGGCGAAGCCCAGCATTTT. Its translation: CATSDPGTGGEAQHF.